A selection of T cell receptor beta chains follows, all from one sample in a study of blood T cell repertoires in COVID-19. Method: immunoSEQ multiplex PCR; TCRdb's copy keeps in-frame clones and lacks some. The data contain about 300,000 clones, around 85% of them singletons. Specimen: PBMCs or T cells enriched from blood (not recorded which). The source is a woman aged 50 to 60 who had recovered from COVID-19. Both conserved end residues are part of each CDR3. D genes are given only for firm matches. Clone size is not always given. Where it is, it says once, few, many or a class for expanded clones.

v_call	d_call	clone_size	j_call	cdr3_aa	cdr3_nt
TRBV19	NA	NA	TRBJ1-1	CASSIDTNTEAFF	TGTGCCAGTAGTATCGACACGAACACTGAAGCTTTCTTT
TRBV28	TRBD1	NA	TRBJ1-2	CASSPPGQRYGYTF	TGTGCCAGCAGTCCTCCGGGACAGAGGTATGGCTACACCTTC
TRBV3-1/TRBV3-2	TRBD1	NA	TRBJ2-7	CASSRDRDYEQYF	TGTGCCAGCAGCCGGGACAGGGACTACGAGCAGTACTTC
TRBV19	NA	NA	TRBJ1-3	CASSKFGFEDTIYF	TGTGCCAGTAGTAAATTCGGATTTGAGGACACCATATATTTT
TRBV7-8	NA	NA	TRBJ2-7	CASSRGVGLAYEQYF	TGTGCCAGCAGCCGCGGGGTGGGACTGGCCTACGAGCAGTACTTC
TRBV27	NA	NA	TRBJ2-5	CASSFQWGTSRETQYF	TGTGCCAGCAGTTTTCAATGGGGGACTTCGAGGGAGACCCAGTACTTC
TRBV20-1	NA	few	TRBJ2-1	CSADGVDEQFF	TGCAGTGCTGACGGGGTGGATGAGCAGTTCTTC
TRBV6-6	NA	NA	TRBJ2-7	CASSRSDILEQYF	TGTGCCAGCAGTCGATCGGACATCCTCGAGCAGTACTTC
TRBV28	TRBD1	NA	TRBJ1-5	CAGRGQGNQPQHF	TGTGCCGGCAGGGGGCAGGGTAACCAGCCCCAGCATTTT
TRBV7-2	NA	NA	TRBJ2-2	CASSLRTGELFF	TGTGCCAGCAGCCTCCGGACCGGGGAGCTGTTTTTT
TRBV15	NA	NA	TRBJ1-3	CATSRGSGNTIYF	TGTGCCACCAGTAGGGGCTCTGGAAACACCATATATTTT
TRBV4-1	TRBD2	NA	TRBJ2-7	CASSQLAGGKSYEQYF	TGCGCCAGCAGCCAATTAGCGGGAGGGAAGTCCTACGAGCAGTACTTC
TRBV19	NA	NA	TRBJ2-6	CASSIRSGANVLTF	TGTGCCAGTAGTATCCGCTCTGGGGCCAACGTCCTGACTTTC
TRBV18	NA	NA	TRBJ1-1	CASSPPTGSWPEAFF	TGTGCCAGCTCACCACCGACAGGCTCCTGGCCTGAAGCTTTCTTT
TRBV10-3	TRBD1	NA	TRBJ1-1	CAIRRLTGVGTEAFF	TGTGCCATCAGAAGGCTTACAGGGGTTGGCACTGAAGCTTTCTTT
TRBV6-6	NA	NA	TRBJ1-4	CASSLGRSNEKLFF	TGTGCCAGCAGTTTGGGGAGGTCTAATGAAAAACTGTTTTTT
TRBV5-1	TRBD1	NA	TRBJ2-3	CASSLTTGFLMTDTQYF	TGCGCCAGCAGCTTGACGACAGGGTTTCTAATGACAGATACGCAGTATTTT
TRBV6-2/TRBV6-3	TRBD1	NA	TRBJ1-3	CASSWDRNSGNTIYF	TGTGCCAGCAGCTGGGACAGGAACTCTGGAAACACCATATATTTT
TRBV7-2	NA	few	TRBJ1-5	CASSLASGGDQPQHF	TGTGCCAGCAGCTTAGCGTCGGGGGGCGATCAGCCCCAGCATTTT
TRBV5-1	TRBD1	NA	TRBJ2-2	CASRSQGAGGELFF	TGCGCCAGCAGGTCACAGGGGGCAGGCGGGGAGCTGTTTTTT
TRBV7-9	NA	NA	TRBJ1-1	CASGPGANTEAFF	TGTGCCAGCGGACCTGGGGCGAACACTGAAGCTTTCTTT
TRBV5-5	NA	NA	TRBJ1-2	CASSHAVYLAYGYTF	TGTGCCAGCAGCCATGCGGTTTATCTAGCTTATGGCTACACCTTC
TRBV3-1/TRBV3-2	TRBD2	NA	TRBJ2-7	CASSQEGLAVSSYEQYF	TGTGCCAGCAGCCAAGAGGGACTAGCGGTGAGCTCCTACGAGCAGTACTTC
TRBV5-1	NA	NA	TRBJ2-7	CASSLISGQGIYEQYF	TGCGCCAGCAGCTTAATTTCAGGGCAGGGGATCTACGAGCAGTACTTC
TRBV2	TRBD1	NA	TRBJ2-7	CASSGGTAPYEQYF	TGTGCCAGCAGTGGAGGGACAGCCCCCTACGAGCAGTACTTC
TRBV4-1	NA	NA	TRBJ1-1	CASSPGDTEAFF	TGCGCCAGCAGCCCAGGGGACACTGAAGCTTTCTTT
TRBV6-1	NA	NA	TRBJ2-3	CASSDSTSTDTQYF	TGTGCCAGCAGTGATAGCACAAGCACAGATACGCAGTATTTT
TRBV9	NA	NA	TRBJ2-4	CASSVAGAGAKNIQYF	TGTGCCAGCAGCGTAGCAGGGGCAGGAGCCAAAAACATTCAGTACTTC
TRBV9	NA	NA	TRBJ1-3	CASSVGVVSSGNTIYF	TGTGCCAGCAGCGTAGGAGTAGTTAGCTCTGGAAACACCATATATTTT
TRBV19	NA	NA	TRBJ1-3	CASSTRGAGNTIYF	TGTGCCAGTAGTACCAGGGGAGCTGGAAACACCATATATTTT
TRBV4-1	TRBD1	NA	TRBJ1-4	CASSLGEWGQPNEKLFF	TGCGCCAGCAGCCTGGGGGAGTGGGGACAGCCTAATGAAAAACTGTTTTTT
TRBV29-1	NA	few	TRBJ1-1	CSTRGGSLTEAFF	TGCAGCACGAGAGGAGGTTCGTTGACTGAAGCTTTCTTT
TRBV29-1	TRBD1	NA	TRBJ1-1	CSAEQGTNTEAFF	TGCAGCGCCGAACAGGGGACGAACACTGAAGCTTTCTTT
TRBV27	TRBD2	NA	TRBJ2-2	CATLAGGPSMAGELFF	TGTGCCACCTTAGCGGGAGGCCCCAGTATGGCCGGGGAGCTGTTTTTT
TRBV10-2	TRBD2	NA	TRBJ2-3	CASSGGLAGNVRADTQYF	TGCGCCAGCAGTGGGGGACTAGCGGGGAATGTACGGGCAGATACGCAGTATTTT
TRBV6-5	TRBD1	NA	TRBJ2-1	CASRTRQGYNEQFF	TGTGCCAGCAGAACTAGACAGGGGTACAATGAGCAGTTCTTC
TRBV10-3	NA	NA	TRBJ2-1	CAISSMDTAEQFF	TGTGCCATCAGCTCGATGGACACAGCTGAGCAGTTCTTC
TRBV18	NA	NA	TRBJ1-6	CASSGGVAGSPLHF	TGTGCCAGCTCAGGAGGGGTCGCGGGTTCACCCCTCCACTTT
TRBV30	TRBD2	NA	TRBJ2-7	CAWPTSGRGWEQYF	TGTGCCTGGCCGACTAGCGGGAGAGGGTGGGAGCAGTACTTC
TRBV28	NA	NA	TRBJ2-3	CASSSTFRTGDTQYF	TGTGCCAGCAGTTCCACCTTTAGAACCGGGGATACGCAGTATTTT
TRBV28	NA	NA	TRBJ1-5	CASSPPQVQRNQPQHF	TGTGCCAGCAGTCCCCCCCAGGTTCAACGCAATCAGCCCCAGCATTTT
TRBV6-5	NA	NA	TRBJ2-7	CASRSGTPSSYEQYF	TGTGCCAGCAGATCCGGGACACCGAGCTCCTACGAGCAGTACTTC
TRBV9	TRBD2	NA	TRBJ2-5	CASSGSGTRGEETQYF	TGTGCCAGCAGCGGATCCGGGACTAGGGGAGAAGAGACCCAGTACTTC
TRBV10-2	TRBD2	NA	TRBJ2-7	CASRLAGGPDEQYF	TGCGCCAGCAGACTAGCGGGGGGGCCGGACGAGCAGTACTTC
TRBV6-2/TRBV6-3	NA	once	TRBJ1-5	CASSWTSISNQPQHF	TGTGCCAGCAGTTGGACATCGATAAGCAATCAGCCCCAGCATTTT
TRBV9	TRBD2	NA	TRBJ2-3	CASSVSGRHGDTQYF	TGTGCCAGCAGCGTAAGCGGGAGGCATGGAGATACGCAGTATTTT
TRBV30	NA	NA	TRBJ2-5	CAWNQFGGAVETQYF	TGTGCCTGGAACCAGTTTGGGGGGGCGGTGGAGACCCAGTACTTC
TRBV23-1	TRBD1	NA	TRBJ2-3	CASSQWSSRGRKVGDTQYF	TGCGCCAGCAGTCAATGGAGTTCCAGGGGGCGGAAGGTAGGAGATACGCAGTATTTT
TRBV5-6	NA	NA	TRBJ2-7	CASSLARYEQYF	TGTGCCAGCAGCTTGGCCAGATACGAGCAGTACTTC
TRBV7-2	TRBD1	NA	TRBJ1-1	CASSSPDRGMLAFF	TGTGCCAGCAGCTCCCCGGACAGGGGTATGTTGGCTTTCTTT
TRBV12-3/TRBV12-4	NA	NA	TRBJ1-4	CASSFTVEKLFF	TGTGCCAGCAGTTTTACGGTTGAAAAACTGTTTTTT
TRBV27	NA	NA	TRBJ1-5	CASSLKVSGGSNQPQHF	TGTGCCAGCAGTTTAAAAGTTTCTGGCGGGAGCAATCAGCCCCAGCATTTT
TRBV6-4	TRBD1	few	TRBJ1-4	CASSPHRTGLRTNEKLFF	TGTGCCAGCAGCCCTCACCGGACAGGTCTGAGAACTAATGAAAAACTGTTTTTT
TRBV6-5	NA	NA	TRBJ1-1	CASTFLLSNTEAFF	TGTGCCAGCACCTTCCTTCTTTCGAACACTGAAGCTTTCTTT